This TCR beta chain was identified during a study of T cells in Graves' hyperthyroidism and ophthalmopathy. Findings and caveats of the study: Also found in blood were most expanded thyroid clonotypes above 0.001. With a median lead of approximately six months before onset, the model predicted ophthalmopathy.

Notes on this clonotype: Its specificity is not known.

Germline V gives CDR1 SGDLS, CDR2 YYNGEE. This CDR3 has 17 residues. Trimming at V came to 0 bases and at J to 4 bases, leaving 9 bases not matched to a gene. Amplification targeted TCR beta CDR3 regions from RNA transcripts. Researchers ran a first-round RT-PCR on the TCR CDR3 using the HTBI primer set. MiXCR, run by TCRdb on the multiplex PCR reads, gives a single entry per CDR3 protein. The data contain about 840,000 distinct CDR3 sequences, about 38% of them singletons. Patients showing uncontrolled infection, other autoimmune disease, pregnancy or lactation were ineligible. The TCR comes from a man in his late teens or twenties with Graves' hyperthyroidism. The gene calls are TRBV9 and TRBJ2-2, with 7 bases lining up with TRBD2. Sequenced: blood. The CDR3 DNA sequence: TGTGCCAGCAGCGTAGGGGGAAGCGGGACCGGCACCGGGGAGCTGTTTTTT. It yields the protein CASSVGGSGTGTGELFF. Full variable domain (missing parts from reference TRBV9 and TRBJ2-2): DSGVTQTPKHLITATGQRVTLRCSPRSGDLSVYWYQQSLDQGLQFLIQYYNGEERAKGNILERFSAQQFPDLHSELNLSSLELGDSALYFCASSVGGSGTGTGELFFGEGSRLTVL.